Shown below are 10 T cell receptor beta chains from a single sample sequenced in a study of control samples from healthy donors and cancer patients. Assay: immunoSEQ multiplex PCR; the TCRdb copy retains only in-frame clones and omits some. This table holds about 220,000 clones, roughly 94% found once. The material sequenced was blood. Receptors were obtained from a middle-aged man in good health.

This clone appeared a single time. The chain combines TRBV9 with TRBJ2-2, with D possibly being TRBD2 (5 bases). The CDR3 has 14 amino acids. Deletions cut 9 bases from V and 5 bases from J, with 17 bases between. Germline CDR1 reads SGDLS; CDR2 reads YYNGEE. Here the CDR3 reads CATTQRPGTGELFF. For the CDR3, the DNA is TGTGCCACTACCCAGCGGCCGGGGACCGGGGAGCTGTTTTTT.

The rearrangement links TRBV30 to TRBJ1-1; D is undetermined. The germline CDR1 and CDR2 sequences are GTSNPN and SVGIG (reference sequence). The CDR3 totals 13 residues. Trimming stripped 2 bases from V and 4 bases from J, with 11 bases between. The DNA of the CDR3 is TGTGCCTGGAGTCCCTCCCTGTCCACTGAAGCTTTCTTT. It is translated as CAWSPSLSTEAFF.

V gene TRBV5-4 combines with J gene TRBJ2-3; TRBD2 agrees at 14 bases. The V and J ends lost 4 bases and 11 bases, in that order; junction bases with no gene match: 9. Germline assignment: CDR1 SGHNT and CDR2 YYREEE (reference sequence). This CDR3 has 15 residues. CDR3 sequence reads: CASSAGLAGAGGQYF. In DNA form, the CDR3 reads TGTGCCAGCAGCGCGGGACTAGCGGGGGCCGGGGGGCAGTATTTT.

This sequence joins TRBV28 and TRBJ2-2; D assignment may be TRBD1 or TRBD2 (6 bases each). Germline V gives CDR1 MDHEN, CDR2 SYDVKM. The V and J ends lost 5 bases and 1 base respectively, with 14 bases between them. CDR3 length equals 16 residues. The CDR3 spells CASSGWGAQNTGELFF. The CDR3 nucleotides read TGTGCCAGCAGTGGTTGGGGGGCGCAGAACACCGGGGAGCTGTTTTTT.

This clone was seen once. The V call is TRBV28, the J call TRBJ2-7, with 7 bases lining up with TRBD1. The trim removed 3 bases at V and 0 bases at J, leaving 2 bases unmatched. Germline values: CDR1 MDHEN, CDR2 SYDVKM. The CDR3 runs to 14 residues. The CDR3 nucleotides read TGTGCCAGCAGTTTCACAGGGGACTCCTACGAGCAGTACTTC. As protein: CASSFTGDSYEQYF.

The CDR3 nucleotides read TGTGCCAGTCGCCGGGACAGGGGCAACTATGGCTACACCTTC. As protein: CASRRDRGNYGYTF. J is TRBJ1-2 and V is TRBV6-5; 10 bases line up with TRBD1. After removal of 9 bases from V and 2 bases from J, the junction contained 6 bases not matched to a gene. CDR3 length: 14 amino acids. CDR1 and CDR2 from the germline V gene are MNHEY and SVGAGI.

The CDR3 coding sequence is TGTGCCAGCAGCCCCCGCGGCTTCCCTGAGCAGTACTTC. The encoded protein is CASSPRGFPEQYF. The chain uses TRBV9 and TRBJ2-7; no reliable D call. CDR1 is SGDLS and CDR2 is YYNGEE in the germline V gene. V was pared by 4 bases and J by 7 bases, with 15 bases between. This CDR3 contains 13 residues.

The chain employs TRBV28 and TRBJ1-5, with TRBD1 matching 7 bases. V trimming: 5 bases; J trimming: 4 bases; junction bases outside the gene matches: 11. This CDR3 has 16 residues. CDR1 and CDR2 (germline): MDHEN, SYDVKM. CDR3 sequence reads: CASSLPGGPDNQPQHF. The CDR3 DNA reads as TGTGCCAGCAGTCTACCAGGGGGGCCGGATAATCAGCCCCAGCATTTT.

This chain joins TRBV11-2 and TRBJ2-3, with D perhaps matching TRBD2 (6 bases). Germline CDR1 SGHAT, CDR2 FQNNGV. Between the trimmed V and J ends, which lost 6 bases and 4 bases, there was a span of 14 bases. The CDR3 is 14 residues long. Here the CDR3 reads CASSRFSGADTQYF. CDR3 DNA: TGTGCCAGCAGTAGGTTTTCGGGGGCAGATACGCAGTATTTT.

This clone turned up a few times. This chain links TRBV30 with TRBJ1-2; 7 bases agree with TRBD1. The J segment lost 14 bases and the V segment lost 4 bases, leaving 22 bases of the junction unmatched. CDR3 length: 15 amino acids. CDR1 and CDR2 (germline): GTSNPN, SVGIG (reference sequence). CDR3 sequence reads: CAWTTTTGALYGGTF. The CDR3 bases are TGTGCCTGGACCACAACTACAGGGGCGCTCTATGGAGGAACCTTC.